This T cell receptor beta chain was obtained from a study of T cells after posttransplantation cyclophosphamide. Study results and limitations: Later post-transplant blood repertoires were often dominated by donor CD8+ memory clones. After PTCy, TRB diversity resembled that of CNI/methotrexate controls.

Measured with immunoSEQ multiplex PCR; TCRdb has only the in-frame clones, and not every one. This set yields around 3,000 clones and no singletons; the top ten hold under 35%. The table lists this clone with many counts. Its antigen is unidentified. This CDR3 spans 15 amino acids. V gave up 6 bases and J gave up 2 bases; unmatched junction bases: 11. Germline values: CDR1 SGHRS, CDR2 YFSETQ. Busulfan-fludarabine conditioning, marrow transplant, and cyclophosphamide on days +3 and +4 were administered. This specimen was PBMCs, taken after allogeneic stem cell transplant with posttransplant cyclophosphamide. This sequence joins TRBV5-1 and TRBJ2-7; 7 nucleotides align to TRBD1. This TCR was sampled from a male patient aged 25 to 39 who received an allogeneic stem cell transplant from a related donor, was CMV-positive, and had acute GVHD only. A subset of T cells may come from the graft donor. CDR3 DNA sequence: TGCGCCAGCACAAGGGACAGCGAAAACCCCTACGAGCAGTACTTC. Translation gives CASTRDSENPYEQYF.